This T cell receptor beta chain was profiled in a study of identical twins (dated by TCRdb to the mid-2010s). At the level of the whole study: To test whether fetal clonotypes persist, this study deep-sequenced TCR alpha and beta repertoires from monozygotic twins, from unrelated adults of various ages, and from cord blood. To rule out contamination, replicate twin experiments were performed at different times with different library preparation protocols.

Study-wide findings and limitations: Compared with coincidental sharing between unrelated individuals, an excess of low generation-probability sequences was observed among out-of-frame TCR alpha sequences shared between twins. Zero-insertion analyses could be partly confounded by invariant T cells such as MAIT and iNKT, although diverse VJ usage argued against such confounding for most clonotypes. Abundant cord blood beta clonotypes had fewer insertions, young adult naive repertoires showed a similar but weaker trend, and memory repertoires showed no such trend. Recombination models systematically underestimated out-of-frame TCR alpha sharing in monozygotic twins but agreed with sharing between unrelated individuals. Conclusions relied on cross-sectional statistical analysis, since the same donors could not be followed over many years. In beta out-of-frame sequences, excess twin sharing was weaker, because having fewer shared sequences lowered the signal-to-noise ratio.

The library was prepared using 5' RACE. TCRdb lists the instrument as Illumina HiSeq 2000. A universal primer binding site was added through template switching, and the final cDNA carried a unique molecular identifier so that TCR cDNA molecules could be counted accurately. Specific primers in the conserved constant-segment region were used to synthesize first-strand cDNA for TCR alpha and beta chains. To control for contamination, each cDNA library was double barcoded with a SMART-Mk sample barcode plus Illumina barcodes. TruSeq adapter sequences and Illumina sample barcodes were added in two successive PCR steps. TCR alpha and beta cDNA libraries were sequenced on the Illumina HiSeq platform with custom primers. As for how the authors treated the data: Raw reads were processed with MiGEC to extract unique molecular identifiers, and MiXCR was used to determine CDR3 positions. For each individual, recombination models were inferred using an EM algorithm with the repgenHMM and IGoR tools. Shared clonotypes were analyzed with the tcR package in R, and sharing was normalized by the product of cloneset sizes. To study raw recombination without the effects of thymic and clonal selection, out-of-frame nonproductive sequences were analyzed. In TCRdb, the public reads were trimmed at Q25 with fastp and aligned with MiXCR, with productive beta chains retained. Every CDR3 protein is listed once, alongside the most common genes and DNA of its rows. The V and J calls reflect TCRdb's pipeline rather than the authors' work. The sample table shows hundreds of thousands of distinct CDR3 sequences, and approximately 6.1% are seen once. The top ten constitute roughly 1.8% of the sample.

Every donor was a healthy Caucasian. Three unrelated non-twin adults were additionally sequenced: a male aged 18 to 30, a male aged 50 to 60 and a female aged 50 to 60. Miltenyi CD45RO+ enrichment and human naive T-cell isolation kits were used to isolate memory (CD45RO+) and naive T cells from PBMC. The sample holds a few counts of this clonotype. Its antigen has not been determined. Base quality data are lacking; no much larger clone is found one base away. The CDR3 numbers 17 residues from cysteine through valine. Of the read, only the CDR3 DNA is kept; its 51 bases are in frame from base 1. Trimmed from V: 1 base; trimmed from J: 6 bases; junction bases lacking a gene match: 14. CDR1 is given as MGHRA and CDR2 as YSYEKL, both from the germline V gene.

This clonotype was obtained from a man aged 18 to 29 in good health. The chain is encoded by TRBV4-1 joined to TRBJ2-7, with 8 bases aligning to TRBD2. Sequenced sample: naive T cells sorted from blood. Sample cell subset or site, as interpreted from the label and publication: cells isolated with a human naive T-cell isolation kit. The nucleotide sequence reads TGCGCCAGCAGCCAAGGACTAGCGAGACACTGCTGCTCCGAGCAGTACGTC. The translation is CASSQGLARHCCSEQYV.